The clone carrying this T cell receptor (beta chain) was recorded once. Its antigen is undetermined. The data belong to a study of CD8+CD57+ T cells in acquired aplastic anemia. Study information: Yields of DNA that came from sorted CD4+ and CD8+ cells averaged about 3 ug. Sequencing produced an average of around 10 million reads per healthy donor for CD4+ cells. Study outcomes and limitations: Overlapping CD8+ CDR3 repertoires of patients and controls contained some 30 shared sequences.

Genomic DNA, the template, was used for profiling of the TCR beta VDJ and CDR3. MiXCR, applied by TCRdb to the reads, yields one record per CDR3 protein. The repertoire has some 120,000 distinct CDR3 sequences, 48% of them found once; the top ten carry about 2.7%. The length of the CDR3 is 14 residues. V was shortened by 0 bases and J by 8 bases, with 13 bases between the two germline ends. Germline V CDR1 and CDR2: LNHNV, YYDKDF (reference sequence). The chain has TRBV15 and TRBJ1-1; D is uncertain. The material sequenced was sorted CD4+, CD8+, or CD8+CD57+ T cells (not recorded which) from PBMCs. This clonotype originated in a human donor in good health, serving as a control. CDR3 residues: CATSRDRGSQEAFF. As DNA, the CDR3 is TGTGCCACCAGCAGAGATCGTGGAAGCCAAGAAGCTTTCTTT.